Below, 9 T cell receptor beta chains from the same sample are listed, as sequenced in a study of OX40 agonist ivuxolimab in advanced cancers. Repertoires were generated with immunoSEQ multiplex PCR, while TCRdb's copy carries only in-frame clones and drops some. The sample contains approximately 76,000 clones, about 90% of which appear only once. Sequenced here: CD4+ or CD8+ T cells sorted from blood, sampled in a trial of the OX40 agonist ivuxolimab. The receptors were sampled from an adult with an advanced solid tumor such as melanoma, head and neck, liver or kidney cancer.

This chain joins TRBV5-8 and TRBJ2-4, with a tentative D call TRBD1 (5 bases). The CDR3 is made up of 15 amino acids. Per germline, CDR1 SGHTS and CDR2 YDEGEE. V gave up 1 base and J gave up 1 base, with 9 bases separating them. DNA for the CDR3: TGTGCCAGCAGCTTGCGACAGATCGCCAAAAACATTCAGTACTTC. Translated, it gives CASSLRQIAKNIQYF.

As DNA, the CDR3 is TGTGCCAGCACCTTAAGGGGGGACAGGATAGCTGATACGCAGTATTTT. Its translation: CASTLRGDRIADTQYF. The chain combines TRBV9 with TRBJ2-3, with 8 bases lining up with TRBD1. The length of the CDR3 is 16 residues. Germline loops: CDR1 SGDLS, CDR2 YYNGEE. Germline trimming cut 6 bases from V and 6 bases from J; bases unmatched to any gene: 15.

V and J are TRBV5-1 and TRBJ2-5; D is unresolved. V lost 0 bases and J lost 1, with 13 bases in between. Germline V gives CDR1 SGHRS, CDR2 YFSETQ. This CDR3 is built from 16 residues. This CDR3 reads CASSLGGIAAQETQYF. CDR3 nucleotides: TGCGCCAGCAGCTTGGGGGGTATTGCGGCCCAAGAGACCCAGTACTTC. Drawing the rest from reference TRBV5-1 and TRBJ2-5, the complete variable domain is KAGVTQTPRYLIKTRGQQVTLSCSPISGHRSVSWYQQTPGQGLQFLFEYFSETQRNKGNFPGRFSGRQFSNSRSEMNVSTLELGDSALYLCASSLGGIAAQETQYFGPGTRLLVL.

The chain carries TRBV6-4 and TRBJ2-2, with no clear D. The CDR3 has 15 residues. V was cut by 4 bases and J by 3 bases, with 12 bases left in between. The V gene's germline CDR1 is MRHNA and CDR2 SNTAGT. The CDR3 is CASSGLGFHTGELFF. The DNA of the CDR3 is TGTGCCAGCAGTGGTTTAGGGTTTCACACCGGGGAGCTGTTTTTT.

The V call is TRBV28, the J call TRBJ2-2; 8 bases are shared with TRBD2. V was clipped by 6 bases and J by 2 bases; unmatched bases: 5. The CDR3 length is 15 residues. The germline gives CDR1 MDHEN, CDR2 SYDVKM. The CDR3 DNA is TGTGCCAGCAGGGTAGCGGGATTAAACACCGGGGAGCTGTTTTTT. Translation gives CASRVAGLNTGELFF.

V is TRBV7-8 and J is TRBJ1-3; unclear D gene. Trimming took 3 bases from V and 0 from J, leaving 15 bases between them. Germline CDR1 reads SGHVS; CDR2 reads FQNEAQ. The CDR3 totals 17 residues. CDR3 residues: CASSFLWAGNSGNTIYF. CDR3 nucleotides: TGTGCCAGCAGCTTCCTCTGGGCAGGAAACTCTGGAAACACCATATATTTT.

Turning to this clone: One end of the junction is discordant with germline, which a read error may explain. The rearrangement links TRBV11-3 to TRBJ1-6; 10 bases fit TRBD1. Per germline, CDR1 SGHNT and CDR2 YENEEA. The CDR3 contains 13 residues. CDR3 residues: CASSLWRQGASTF. The CDR3 nucleotides are TGTGCCAGCAGCTTATGGAGACAGGGGGCAAGTACCTTT.

The chain uses TRBV7-9 and TRBJ2-2; D is ambiguous. Germline V CDR1 and CDR2: SEHNR, FQNEAQ (reference sequence). The CDR3 extends over 13 amino acids. The V and J ends lost 5 bases and 4 bases respectively, with 8 bases between them. The CDR3 DNA sequence: TGTGCCAGCAGCCCCTTGGGCACCGGGGAGCTGTTTTTT. This translates into CASSPLGTGELFF.

The chain recombines TRBV29-1 with TRBJ2-3; the D is unclear. The CDR3 is 14 amino acids. V dropped 0 bases and J dropped 5 bases, with 12 bases sitting between them. Per the germline V gene, CDR1 is SQVTM and CDR2 is ANQGSEA. Here the CDR3 DNA reads TGCAGCGTTGAAGATCTAGGCCCCCGAGATACGCAGTATTTT. Encoded protein: CSVEDLGPRDTQYF.